Listed below are T cell receptor beta chains from one sample, sequenced in a study of technical replicates of blood from a handful of donors. The table came from immunoSEQ multiplex PCR; TCRdb's copy has only in-frame clones and leaves some out. The table has 66,000 or so clones, approximately 90% seen once. Specimen: PBMCs. The receptors shown here come from a human donor in good health. Some clones in this sample may be carry-over from other donors' samples. Both conserved end residues are part of each CDR3. Each record gives: D gene, V gene, J gene, clone size, CDR3 protein, CDR3 DNA. D genes are given only for firm matches. The size entry is marked missing in some rows and otherwise reads once, few, many or a size class.

.	TRBV7-9	TRBJ1-3	.	CASSPAGSGNTIYF	TGTGCCAGCAGCCCCGCAGGCTCTGGAAACACCATATATTTT
TRBD2	TRBV2	TRBJ2-1	.	CASSAGLDNEQFF	TGTGCCAGCAGTGCGGGACTAGACAATGAGCAGTTCTTC
TRBD1	TRBV5-1	TRBJ1-1	.	CASSEQGADSSEAFF	TGCGCCAGCAGCGAACAGGGGGCTGACTCTTCTGAAGCTTTCTTT
.	TRBV11-2	TRBJ1-1	.	CASSFWGEGTEAFF	TGTGCCAGCAGCTTTTGGGGCGAAGGAACTGAAGCTTTCTTT
.	TRBV7-3	TRBJ2-3	.	CASSLSGVQDTQYF	TGTGCCAGCAGCTTAAGCGGGGTCCAAGATACGCAGTATTTT
.	TRBV7-2	TRBJ1-6	few	CASSLKPKGYNSPLHF	TGTGCCAGCAGCTTAAAGCCAAAGGGGTATAATTCACCCCTCCACTTT
.	TRBV30	TRBJ1-5	.	CAWSHGQNNQPQHF	TGTGCCTGGAGCCACGGACAGAACAATCAGCCCCAGCATTTT
TRBD1	TRBV27	TRBJ1-4	.	CASSPMGQLNEKLFF	TGTGCCAGCAGTCCAATGGGACAGTTGAATGAAAAACTGTTTTTT
.	TRBV11-2	TRBJ1-5	.	CASSPTAGSNQPQHF	TGTGCCAGCAGCCCCACCGCAGGGAGCAATCAGCCCCAGCATTTT
.	TRBV6-5	TRBJ1-1	.	CASSYSGRESAFF	TGTGCCAGCAGTTACTCTGGTCGGGAATCGGCTTTCTTT
.	TRBV7-2	TRBJ1-2	.	CASSLDLGRSFGYTF	TGTGCCAGCAGCTTAGACCTGGGGCGAAGTTTTGGCTACACCTTC
TRBD2	TRBV7-9	TRBJ2-7	.	CASADSAGAYEQYF	TGTGCCAGCGCCGACAGTGCGGGAGCCTACGAGCAGTACTTC
TRBD2	TRBV6-5	TRBJ2-7	.	CASSYSSGGAYEQYF	TGTGCCAGCAGTTACTCTAGCGGGGGGGCCTACGAGCAGTACTTC
TRBD2	TRBV4-3	TRBJ2-7	.	CASSQDLTGRAGGFSYEQYF	TGCGCCAGCAGCCAAGATTTAACAGGTCGGGCGGGAGGGTTCTCCTACGAGCAGTACTTC
TRBD2	TRBV9	TRBJ2-2	.	CASSVEQRGGTMNTGELFF	TGTGCCAGCAGCGTAGAGCAGCGGGGGGGCACGATGAACACCGGGGAGCTGTTTTTT
TRBD2	TRBV29-1	TRBJ2-1	.	CSAGTSGYNEQFF	TGCAGCGCCGGGACTAGCGGATACAATGAGCAGTTCTTC
TRBD2	TRBV5-1	TRBJ2-3	.	CASSVLAGEVDTQYF	TGCGCCAGCAGCGTATTAGCGGGGGAAGTAGATACGCAGTATTTT
.	TRBV6-5	TRBJ2-7	.	CASSNRDISYEQYF	TGTGCCAGCAGTAACCGGGACATTTCCTACGAGCAGTACTTC
TRBD2	TRBV10-1	TRBJ2-7	.	CASSEGLDLASGEQYF	TGCGCCAGCAGTGAAGGCTTGGATTTAGCTAGCGGCGAGCAGTACTTC
.	TRBV18	TRBJ2-7	few	CASSLSTASYEQYF	TGTGCCAGCTCACTATCGACAGCGAGCTACGAGCAGTACTTC
.	TRBV5-4	TRBJ2-2	.	CASSRDGLTNTGELFF	TGTGCCAGCAGCCGAGACGGACTGACGAACACCGGGGAGCTGTTTTTT
.	TRBV5-4	TRBJ1-2	.	CASSLARAGGYTF	TGTGCCAGCAGCTTGGCCAGGGCTGGCGGCTACACCTTC
TRBD2	TRBV27	TRBJ2-7	medium-sized	CASGTSGSNEQYF	TGTGCCAGCGGGACTAGCGGGAGCAACGAGCAGTACTTC
TRBD1	TRBV30	TRBJ2-5	once	CAWSLQGVAEETQYF	TGTGCCTGGAGTCTCCAGGGGGTCGCTGAAGAGACCCAGTACTTC
TRBD2	TRBV5-4	TRBJ2-2	.	CASSLARGGIGELFF	TGTGCCAGCAGCTTGGCCCGCGGGGGTATCGGGGAGCTGTTTTTT